This paragraph covers one T cell receptor beta chain sequence. Trimming shortened V by 3 bases and J by 0 bases, and 14 bases separated the two germline ends. The CDR3 runs 17 residues. Germline lookup yields CDR1 MDHEN and CDR2 SYDVKM. The record originates from a study of blood T cell repertoires in COVID-19. Here immunoSEQ multiplex PCR was the method, and the copy in TCRdb shows in-frame clones only, minus some. The table has 310,000 or so clones, 90% seen once. This clonotype was obtained from a woman in her 30s who had recovered from COVID-19. Specimen: PBMCs or T cells enriched from blood (not recorded which). The chain employs TRBV28 and TRBJ2-2; D remains unclear. The CDR3 protein is CASSFNPSAPNTGELFF. CDR3 in DNA: TGTGCCAGCAGTTTCAACCCGAGTGCCCCGAACACCGGGGAGCTGTTTTTT.